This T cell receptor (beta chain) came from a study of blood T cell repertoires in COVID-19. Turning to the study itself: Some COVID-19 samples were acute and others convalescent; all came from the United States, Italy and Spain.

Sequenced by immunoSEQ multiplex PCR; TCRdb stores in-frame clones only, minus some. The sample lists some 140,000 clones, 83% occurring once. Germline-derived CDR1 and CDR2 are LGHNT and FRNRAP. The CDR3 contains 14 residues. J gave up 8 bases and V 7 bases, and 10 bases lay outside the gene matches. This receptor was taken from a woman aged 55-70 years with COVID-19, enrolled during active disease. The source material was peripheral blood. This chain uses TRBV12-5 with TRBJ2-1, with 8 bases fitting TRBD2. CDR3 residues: CASALGTRFDEQFF. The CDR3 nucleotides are TGTGCTAGTGCCCTCGGGACTAGATTTGATGAGCAGTTCTTC.